This TCR beta chain was found in a study of T cells in Graves' hyperthyroidism and ophthalmopathy. Study conclusions and caveats: By a 13 V-J model, ophthalmopathy was set apart from stable hyperthyroidism.

Patients with uncontrolled infections, other autoimmune diseases, pregnancy or lactation were excluded. Each diagnosis drew on symptoms, thyroxine, TRAb, thyroid ultrasound and orbital computed tomography findings. The CDR3 runs 12 residues. Germline lookup yields CDR1 MGHDK and CDR2 SYGVNS. V lost 8 bases to trimming and J lost 7 bases; unmatched junction nucleotides: 4. This clonotype has just a few counts. Its antigen is as yet unknown. Amplified TCR beta CDR3 regions came from RNA transcripts. A first-round RT-PCR of the TCR CDR3 used the HTBI primer set. TCRdb reprocessed the multiplex PCR reads via MiXCR and lists one record per CDR3 protein. The table has about 590,000 distinct CDR3 sequences, approximately 15% seen once.

V and J are TRBV25-1 and TRBJ1-5, with 8 bases matching TRBD1. What was sequenced was blood. This clonotype originated in a woman aged 18-30 years with Graves' ophthalmopathy. CDR3 region: CASRQGQQPQHF. CDR3 nucleotides: TGTGCCAGCCGACAGGGGCAGCAGCCCCAGCATTTT.